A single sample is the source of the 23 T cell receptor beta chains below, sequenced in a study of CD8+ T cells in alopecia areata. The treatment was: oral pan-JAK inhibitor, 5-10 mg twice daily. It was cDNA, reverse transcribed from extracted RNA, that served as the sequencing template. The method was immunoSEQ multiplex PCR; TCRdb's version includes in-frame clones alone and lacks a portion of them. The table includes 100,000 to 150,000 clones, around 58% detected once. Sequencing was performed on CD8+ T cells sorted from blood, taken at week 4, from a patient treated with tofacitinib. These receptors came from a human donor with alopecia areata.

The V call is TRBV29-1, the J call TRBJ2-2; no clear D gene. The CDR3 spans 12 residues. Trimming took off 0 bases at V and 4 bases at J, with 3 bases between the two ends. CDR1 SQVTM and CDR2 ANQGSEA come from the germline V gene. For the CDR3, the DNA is TGCAGCGTTGAAGAATTCACCGGGGAGCTGTTTTTT. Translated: CSVEEFTGELFF.

CDR3 loop: CASSLGQGGFSYEQYF. CDR3 nucleotide sequence: TGTGCCAGCAGCTTAGGACAGGGGGGATTTTCCTACGAGCAGTACTTC. The V call is TRBV13, the J call TRBJ2-7, with 8 bases identical to TRBD1. V lost 0 bases and J lost 1; bases outside the gene matches: 5. From germline, CDR1 is PRHDT and CDR2 FYEKMQ (reference sequence). The CDR3 is made up of 16 amino acids.

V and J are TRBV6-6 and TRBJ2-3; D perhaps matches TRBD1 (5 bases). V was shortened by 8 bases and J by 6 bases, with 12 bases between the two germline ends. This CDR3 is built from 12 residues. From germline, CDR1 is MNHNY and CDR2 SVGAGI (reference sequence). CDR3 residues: CASGPKGDTQYF. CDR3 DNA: TGTGCCAGCGGCCCGAAGGGGGATACGCAGTATTTT.

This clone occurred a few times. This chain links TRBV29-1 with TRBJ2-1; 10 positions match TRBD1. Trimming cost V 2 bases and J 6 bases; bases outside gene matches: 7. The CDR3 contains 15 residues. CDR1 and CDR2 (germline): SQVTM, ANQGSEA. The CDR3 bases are TGCAGCGTTGAATGGGGACAGGGGATGAGCAATGAGCAGTTCTTC. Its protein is CSVEWGQGMSNEQFF.

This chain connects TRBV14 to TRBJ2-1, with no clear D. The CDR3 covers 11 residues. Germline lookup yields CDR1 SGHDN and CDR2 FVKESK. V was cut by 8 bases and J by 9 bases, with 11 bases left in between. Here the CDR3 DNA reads TGTGCCAGCGACTTAGGGTTTGAGCAGTTCTTC. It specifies CASDLGFEQFF.

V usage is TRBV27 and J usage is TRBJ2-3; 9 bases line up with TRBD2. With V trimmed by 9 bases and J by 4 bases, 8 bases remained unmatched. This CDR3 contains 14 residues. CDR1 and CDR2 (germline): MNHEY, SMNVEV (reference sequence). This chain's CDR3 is CASVASGAPDTQYF. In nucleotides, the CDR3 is TGTGCCAGTGTTGCTAGCGGGGCCCCAGATACGCAGTATTTT.

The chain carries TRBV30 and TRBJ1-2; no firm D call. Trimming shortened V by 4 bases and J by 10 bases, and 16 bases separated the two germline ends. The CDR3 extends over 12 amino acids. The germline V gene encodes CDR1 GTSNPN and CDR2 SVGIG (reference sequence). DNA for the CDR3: TGTGCCTGGAACATACTCGGGGAAATCTACACCTTC. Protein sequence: CAWNILGEIYTF.

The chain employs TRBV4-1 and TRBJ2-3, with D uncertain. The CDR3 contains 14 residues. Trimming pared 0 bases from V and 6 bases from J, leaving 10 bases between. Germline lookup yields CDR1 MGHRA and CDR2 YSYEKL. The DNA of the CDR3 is TGCGCCAGCAGCCAAGAACCGTTCTCCGATACGCAGTATTTT. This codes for CASSQEPFSDTQYF.

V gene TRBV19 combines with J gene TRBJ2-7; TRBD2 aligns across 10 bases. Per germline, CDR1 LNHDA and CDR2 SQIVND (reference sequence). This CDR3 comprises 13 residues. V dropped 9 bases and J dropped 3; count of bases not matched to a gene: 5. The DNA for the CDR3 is TGTGCCAGCTCCCCTAGCGGGGGCTACGAGCAGTACTTC. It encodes CASSPSGGYEQYF.

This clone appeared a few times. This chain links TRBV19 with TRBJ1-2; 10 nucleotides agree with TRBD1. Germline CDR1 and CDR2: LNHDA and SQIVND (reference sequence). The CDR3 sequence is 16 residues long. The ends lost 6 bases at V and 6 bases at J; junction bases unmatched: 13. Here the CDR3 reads CASRLLGTGDSNGYTF. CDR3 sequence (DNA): TGTGCCAGTAGACTTCTCGGGACAGGGGATAGCAATGGCTACACCTTC.

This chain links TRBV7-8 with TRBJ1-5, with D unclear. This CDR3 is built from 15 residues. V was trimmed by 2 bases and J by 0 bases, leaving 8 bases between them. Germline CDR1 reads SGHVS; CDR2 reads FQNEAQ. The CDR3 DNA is TGTGCCAGCAGCTTACGTCCTTATAGCAATCAGCCCCAGCATTTT. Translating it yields CASSLRPYSNQPQHF.

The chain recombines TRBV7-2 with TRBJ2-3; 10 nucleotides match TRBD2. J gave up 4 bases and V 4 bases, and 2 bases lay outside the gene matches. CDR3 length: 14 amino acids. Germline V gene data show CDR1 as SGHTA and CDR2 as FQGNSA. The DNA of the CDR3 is TGTGCCAGCAGCTCACTAGCGGGGTCAGATACGCAGTATTTT. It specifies CASSSLAGSDTQYF.

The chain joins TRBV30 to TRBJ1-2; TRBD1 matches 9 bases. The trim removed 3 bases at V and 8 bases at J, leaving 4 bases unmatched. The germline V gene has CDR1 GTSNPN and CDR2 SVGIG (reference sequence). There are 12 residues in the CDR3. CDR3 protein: CAWSGDREGYTF. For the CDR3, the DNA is TGTGCCTGGAGCGGGGACAGGGAAGGCTACACCTTC.

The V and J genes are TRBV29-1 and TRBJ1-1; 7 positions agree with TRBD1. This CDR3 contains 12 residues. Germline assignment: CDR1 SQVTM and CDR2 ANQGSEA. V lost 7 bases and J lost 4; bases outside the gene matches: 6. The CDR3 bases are TGCAGCGCGACAGGGATGGGCACTGAAGCTTTCTTT. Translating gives CSATGMGTEAFF.

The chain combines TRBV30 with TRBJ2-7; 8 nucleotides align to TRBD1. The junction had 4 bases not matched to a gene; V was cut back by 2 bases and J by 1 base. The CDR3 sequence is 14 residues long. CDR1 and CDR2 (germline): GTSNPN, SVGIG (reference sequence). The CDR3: CAWSLTGGSYEQYF. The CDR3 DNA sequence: TGTGCCTGGAGTCTTACAGGGGGGTCCTACGAGCAGTACTTC. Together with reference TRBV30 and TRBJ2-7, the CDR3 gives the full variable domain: SQTIHQWPATLVQPVGSPLSLECTVEGTSNPNLYWYRQAAGRGLQLLFYSVGIGQISSEVPQNLSASRPQDRQFILSSKKLLLSDSGFYLCAWSLTGGSYEQYFGPGTRLTVT.

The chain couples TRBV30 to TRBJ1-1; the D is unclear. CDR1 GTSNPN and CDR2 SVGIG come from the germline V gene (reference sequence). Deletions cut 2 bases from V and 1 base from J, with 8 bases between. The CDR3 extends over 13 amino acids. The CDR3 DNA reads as TGTGCCTGGAGTCCGGACGGGAACACTGAAGCTTTCTTT. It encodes CAWSPDGNTEAFF.

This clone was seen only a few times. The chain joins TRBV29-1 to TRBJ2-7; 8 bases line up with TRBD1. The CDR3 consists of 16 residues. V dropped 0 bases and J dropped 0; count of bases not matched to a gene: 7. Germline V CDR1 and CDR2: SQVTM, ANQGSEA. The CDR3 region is CSVEDRTGLRSYEQYF. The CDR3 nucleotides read TGCAGCGTTGAAGATAGGACAGGGCTACGCTCCTACGAGCAGTACTTC.

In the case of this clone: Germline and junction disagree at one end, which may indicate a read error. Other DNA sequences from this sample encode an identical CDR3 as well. DNA of the CDR3: TGCAGCGTGATAAATCCCTACGAACAGTACTTC. It yields the protein CSVINPYEQYF. This chain uses TRBV29-1 with TRBJ2-7; no reliable D call. This CDR3 spans 11 amino acids. Germline V lookup: CDR1 SQVTM, CDR2 ANQGSEA.

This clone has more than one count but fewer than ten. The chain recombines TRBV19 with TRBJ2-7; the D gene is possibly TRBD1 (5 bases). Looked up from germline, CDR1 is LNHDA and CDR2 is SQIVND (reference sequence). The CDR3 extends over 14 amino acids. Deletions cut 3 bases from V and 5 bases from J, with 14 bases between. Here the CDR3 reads CASSIGTGTNEQYF. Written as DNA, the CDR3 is TGTGCCAGTAGTATTGGAACAGGTACCAACGAGCAGTACTTC.

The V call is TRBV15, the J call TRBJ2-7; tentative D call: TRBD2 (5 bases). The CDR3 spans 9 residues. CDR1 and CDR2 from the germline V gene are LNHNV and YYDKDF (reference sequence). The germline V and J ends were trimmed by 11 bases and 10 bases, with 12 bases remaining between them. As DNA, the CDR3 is TGTGCCTACCCCGGGGAACAGTACTTC. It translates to CAYPGEQYF.

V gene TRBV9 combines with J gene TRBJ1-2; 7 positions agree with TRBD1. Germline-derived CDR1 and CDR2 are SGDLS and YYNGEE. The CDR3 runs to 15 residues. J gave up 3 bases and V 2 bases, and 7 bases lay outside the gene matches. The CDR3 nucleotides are TGTGCCAGCAGCGTCCGACAGGGTATCGACTATGGCTACACCTTC. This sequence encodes CASSVRQGIDYGYTF.

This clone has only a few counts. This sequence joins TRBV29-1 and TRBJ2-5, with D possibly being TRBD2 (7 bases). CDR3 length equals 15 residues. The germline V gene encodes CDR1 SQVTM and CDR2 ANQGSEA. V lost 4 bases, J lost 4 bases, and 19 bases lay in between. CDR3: CSVVGGGAPGETQYF. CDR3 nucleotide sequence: TGCAGCGTTGTAGGTGGGGGGGCCCCCGGAGAGACCCAGTACTTC. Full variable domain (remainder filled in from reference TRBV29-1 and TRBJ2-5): SAVISQKPSRDICQRGTSLTIQCQVDSQVTMMFWYRQQPGQSLTLIATANQGSEATYESGFVIDKFPISRPNLTFSTLTVSNMSPEDSSIYLCSVVGGGAPGETQYFGPGTRLLVL.

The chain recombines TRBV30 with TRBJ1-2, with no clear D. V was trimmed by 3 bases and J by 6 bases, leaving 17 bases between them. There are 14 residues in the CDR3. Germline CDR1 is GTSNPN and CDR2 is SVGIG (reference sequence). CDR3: CAWSHAVGADGYTF. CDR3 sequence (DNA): TGTGCCTGGAGCCACGCAGTCGGCGCGGATGGCTACACCTTC.